Listed here are 18 T cell receptor beta chains from one sample, sequenced in a study of cytomegalovirus exposure and HLA in healthy donors. Primers included in the PCR were 60 Vbeta and 13 Jbeta primers. Repertoires were generated with immunoSEQ multiplex PCR, while TCRdb's copy carries only in-frame clones and drops some. In all, the sample yields 50,000 to 60,000 clones. The sequencing sample was made of PBMCs. The source is a male donor in good health and CMV-seronegative.

This chain uses TRBV6-4 with TRBJ2-4, with a possible D match to TRBD1 (5 bases). The CDR3 has 16 amino acids. V was trimmed by 8 bases and J by 3 bases, leaving 20 bases between them. Per the germline V gene, CDR1 is MRHNA and CDR2 is SNTAGT. CDR3: CASPNPPKGVKNIQYF. The CDR3 DNA follows: TGTGCCAGCCCAAACCCGCCAAAAGGGGTCAAAAACATTCAGTACTTC.

The chain recombines TRBV30 with TRBJ1-1; 8 bases fit TRBD1. The germline gives CDR1 GTSNPN, CDR2 SVGIG (reference sequence). Trimming cost V 3 bases and J 6 bases; bases outside gene matches: 9. CDR3 size: 14 residues. CDR3 nucleotides: TGTGCCTGGAGAACCCAGGGGGCCCGCCCTGAAGCTTTCTTT. Protein product: CAWRTQGARPEAFF.

The V gene is TRBV7-2, the J gene TRBJ2-3; a possible D gene is TRBD2 (7 bases). V dropped 3 bases and J dropped 0 bases, with 13 bases sitting between them. From germline, CDR1 is SGHTA and CDR2 FQGNSA. This CDR3 comprises 16 residues. CDR3 DNA: TGTGCCAGCAGCTTGTGGGCGGGGGCTAGCACAGATACGCAGTATTTT. Protein: CASSLWAGASTDTQYF. Combining the CDR3 with reference TRBV7-2 and TRBJ2-3 gives the whole variable domain GAGVSQSPSNKVTEKGKDVELRCDPISGHTALYWYRQSLGQGLEFLIYFQGNSAPDKSGLPSDRFSAERTGGSVSTLTIQRTQQEDSAVYLCASSLWAGASTDTQYFGPGTRLTVL.

Concerning this clone itself: One end of the junction varies from germline; a read error may be responsible. The CDR3 nucleotides read TGTACCAGCAGCCAAGGACAGGGACGCTACGAGCAGTACTTC. This gives the protein CTSSQGQGRYEQYF. The rearrangement joins TRBV2 to TRBJ2-7, with TRBD1 matching over 8 bases. Germline V gene sequence: CDR1 SNHLY, CDR2 FYNNEI. This CDR3 has 14 residues.

The chain employs TRBV7-9 and TRBJ2-5; 8 nucleotides line up with TRBD2. J was trimmed by 1 base and V by 5 bases; bases with no gene match: 12. Germline V gene data show CDR1 as SEHNR and CDR2 as FQNEAQ (reference sequence). The CDR3 consists of 17 residues. CDR3 DNA: TGTGCCAGCAGCCCCGGGAGGGGGTCAGGGGCCCAAGAGACCCAGTACTTC. Its protein product is CASSPGRGSGAQETQYF. Together with reference TRBV7-9 and TRBJ2-5, the CDR3 gives the full variable domain: DTGVSQNPRHKITKRGQNVTFRCDPISEHNRLYWYRQTLGQGPEFLTYFQNEAQLEKSRLLSDRFSAERPKGSFSTLEIQRTEQGDSAMYLCASSPGRGSGAQETQYFGPGTRLLVL.

The chain has TRBV28 and TRBJ2-7; 11 nucleotides agree with TRBD1. The J segment lost 2 bases and the V segment lost 5 bases, leaving 5 bases of the junction unmatched. The CDR3 runs 15 residues. Germline V gene sequence: CDR1 MDHEN, CDR2 SYDVKM. CDR3: CASSIPGQGAYEQYF. The CDR3 DNA reads TGTGCCAGCAGTATCCCGGGACAGGGGGCCTACGAGCAGTACTTC.

The chain recombines TRBV19 with TRBJ1-5; D unresolved. The germline V gene encodes CDR1 LNHDA and CDR2 SQIVND (reference sequence). V lost 5 bases and J lost 7, with 9 bases in between. This CDR3 is built from 12 residues. The chain's CDR3 is CASSGSEQPQHF. CDR3 nucleotides: TGTGCCAGTAGTGGTTCGGAGCAGCCCCAGCATTTT.

The chain uses TRBV4-3 and TRBJ1-2; 12 bases map to TRBD1. The CDR3 totals 16 residues. Germline CDR1 is LGHNA and CDR2 is YSLEER. V dropped 0 bases and J dropped 8; count of bases not matched to a gene: 7. The CDR3 DNA is TGCGCCAGCAGCCAAGATAGGGACAGGGGGCCGGGGGGCTACACCTTC. Protein sequence: CASSQDRDRGPGGYTF.

V and J are TRBV7-9 and TRBJ2-7; tentative D call: TRBD2 (5 bases). Germline V gene sequence: CDR1 SEHNR, CDR2 FQNEAQ (reference sequence). The CDR3 consists of 15 residues. With 1 base removed from V and 3 bases from J, the gap between germline ends came to 13 bases. The chain's CDR3 is CASSLDGFGDYEQYF. As DNA, the CDR3 is TGTGCCAGCAGCTTAGATGGCTTCGGGGACTACGAGCAGTACTTC.

CDR3 loop: CASSLFSGPGGDTQYF. CDR3 sequence (DNA): TGTGCCAGCAGTTTGTTTAGCGGTCCCGGCGGGGATACGCAGTATTTT. This chain joins TRBV28 and TRBJ2-3; TRBD2 is a possible D gene (6 bases). There are 16 residues in the CDR3. The germline V gene encodes CDR1 MDHEN and CDR2 SYDVKM. V was pared by 3 bases and J by 6 bases, with 19 bases between.

This sequence joins TRBV5-5 and TRBJ2-3, with 7 bases that match TRBD2. The CDR3 loop spans 17 amino acids. V gave up 3 bases and J gave up 0 bases; unmatched junction bases: 10. CDR1 is SGHKS and CDR2 is YYEKEE in the germline V gene (reference sequence). The CDR3 coding sequence is TGTGCCAGCAGCTCCCTCCCAGCGGGACCTAGCACAGATACGCAGTATTTT. Translating it yields CASSSLPAGPSTDTQYF.

This sequence joins TRBV29-1 and TRBJ2-5; D remains ambiguous. Per germline, CDR1 SQVTM and CDR2 ANQGSEA. The CDR3 sequence is 12 residues long. Deletions cut 5 bases from V and 4 bases from J, with 11 bases between. The CDR3 coding sequence is TGCAGCGTTCTCGAAGGAGCAGAGACCCAGTACTTC. The encoded protein is CSVLEGAETQYF. The full variable domain, its missing parts supplied by reference TRBV29-1 and TRBJ2-5, is SAVISQKPSRDICQRGTSLTIQCQVDSQVTMMFWYRQQPGQSLTLIATANQGSEATYESGFVIDKFPISRPNLTFSTLTVSNMSPEDSSIYLCSVLEGAETQYFGPGTRLLVL.

The chain recombines TRBV25-1 with TRBJ1-2; D is possibly TRBD1 (6 bases). The CDR3 contains 13 residues. The V end was cut by 3 bases, the J end by 7 bases, with 12 bases between. Germline assignment: CDR1 MGHDK and CDR2 SYGVNS. The CDR3 loop is CASSEGGGIGYTF. In DNA, the CDR3 is TGTGCCAGCAGTGAGGGAGGGGGTATTGGCTACACCTTC.

The chain carries TRBV29-1 and TRBJ2-3, with a possible D match to TRBD1 (6 bases). The CDR3 consists of 15 residues. Germline lookup yields CDR1 SQVTM and CDR2 ANQGSEA. V was clipped by 4 bases and J by 3 bases, with 17 bases between them. CDR3 amino acids: CSVVWSQGKTDTQYF. CDR3 bases: TGCAGCGTTGTTTGGTCACAGGGTAAGACAGATACGCAGTATTTT.

The rearrangement uses TRBV4-2 and TRBJ1-2; D is unresolved. Trimming took off 3 bases at V and 4 bases at J, with 18 bases between the two ends. The germline CDR1 and CDR2 sequences are LGHNA and YNFKEQ. The CDR3 extends over 16 amino acids. The CDR3 protein is CASSHTRWGAGYGYTF. The CDR3 nucleotides read TGTGCCAGCAGCCACACGAGGTGGGGAGCGGGCTATGGCTACACCTTC.

The chain links TRBV27 to TRBJ2-1; the match to TRBD1 covers 7 bases. The germline V gene encodes CDR1 MNHEY and CDR2 SMNVEV (reference sequence). The V and J ends lost 6 bases and 5 bases, in that order; junction bases with no gene match: 10. This CDR3 has 15 residues. The CDR3 region is CASRTQGVTDNEQFF. CDR3 in DNA: TGTGCCAGCAGGACCCAGGGGGTTACCGACAATGAGCAGTTCTTC.

V usage is TRBV6-1 and J usage is TRBJ1-1; TRBD1 agrees at 8 bases. Germline loops: CDR1 MNHNS, CDR2 SASEGT. Unmatched junction bases numbered 12, after V lost 8 bases and J lost 4 bases. This CDR3 region has 15 residues. The CDR3 sequence is CASWVMYRGSTEAFF. In nucleotides, the CDR3 is TGTGCCAGCTGGGTTATGTACAGGGGGTCCACTGAAGCTTTCTTT.

The CDR3 nucleotides are TGTGCCACCAGCAGGCTTGAGGGTGACTATGGCTACACCTTC. Its protein is CATSRLEGDYGYTF. The genes are TRBV15 and TRBJ1-2; no firm D call. The germline V and J ends were trimmed by 3 bases and 3 bases, with 11 bases remaining between them. CDR1 and CDR2 from the germline V gene are LNHNV and YYDKDF (reference sequence). CDR3 length equals 14 residues.